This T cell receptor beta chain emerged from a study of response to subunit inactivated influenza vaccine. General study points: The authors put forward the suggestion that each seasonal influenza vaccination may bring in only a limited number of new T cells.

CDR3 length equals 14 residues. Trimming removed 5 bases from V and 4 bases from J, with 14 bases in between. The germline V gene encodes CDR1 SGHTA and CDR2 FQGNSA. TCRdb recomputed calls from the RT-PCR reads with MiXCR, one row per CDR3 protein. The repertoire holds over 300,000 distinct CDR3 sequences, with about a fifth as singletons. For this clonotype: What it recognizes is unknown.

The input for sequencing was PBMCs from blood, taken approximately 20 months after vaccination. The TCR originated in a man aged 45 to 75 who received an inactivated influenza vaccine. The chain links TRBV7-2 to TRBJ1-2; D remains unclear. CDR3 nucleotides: TGTGCCAGCAGCGGCCATGGGGTCAGCTATGGCTACACCTTC. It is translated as CASSGHGVSYGYTF.